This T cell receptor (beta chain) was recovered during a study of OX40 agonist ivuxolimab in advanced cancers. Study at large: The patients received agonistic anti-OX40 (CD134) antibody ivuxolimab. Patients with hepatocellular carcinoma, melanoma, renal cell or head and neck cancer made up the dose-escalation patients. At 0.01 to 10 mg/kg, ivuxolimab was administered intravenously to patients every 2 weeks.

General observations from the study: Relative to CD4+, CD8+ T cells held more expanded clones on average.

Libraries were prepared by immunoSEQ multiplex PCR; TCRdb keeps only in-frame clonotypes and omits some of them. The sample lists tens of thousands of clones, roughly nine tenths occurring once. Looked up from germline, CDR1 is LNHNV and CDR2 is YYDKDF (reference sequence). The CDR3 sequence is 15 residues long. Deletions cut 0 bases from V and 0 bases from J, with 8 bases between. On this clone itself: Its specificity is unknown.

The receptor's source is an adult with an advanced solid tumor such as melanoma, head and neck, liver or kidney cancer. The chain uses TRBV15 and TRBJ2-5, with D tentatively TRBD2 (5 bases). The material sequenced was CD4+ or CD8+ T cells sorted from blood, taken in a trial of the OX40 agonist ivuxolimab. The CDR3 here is CATSRDRGNQETQYF. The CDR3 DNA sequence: TGTGCCACCAGCAGAGATAGAGGGAACCAAGAGACCCAGTACTTC.